The 18 T cell receptor beta chains below come from one sample, sequenced in a study of metastatic and nonmetastatic thyroid tumors. Patients underwent thyroid surgery, and none had received any treatment before it. MiXCR re-clonotyped the PCR reads for TCRdb. The sample has around 19,000 clones; 10% to 12% are singletons. Sequencing was done on a sample of blood. Every receptor here comes from a female donor with papillary thyroid cancer or a benign thyroid nodule (not recorded which). Some clones in this sample may be carry-over from other donors' samples.

By proportion, this clone is medium-sized (0.01 to 0.1%). The chain joins TRBV27 to TRBJ1-6, with a weak D call TRBD1 (5 bases). This CDR3 spans 14 amino acids. The V end lost 5 bases, the J end lost 6 bases, and 11 bases lay between the germline ends. Germline CDR1 reads MNHEY; CDR2 reads SMNVEV (reference sequence). The CDR3 spells CASSPGTANSPLHF. The CDR3, as DNA: TGTGCCAGCAGTCCCGGGACTGCTAATTCACCCCTCCACTTT.

This clone was recorded many times. The sample holds other DNA sequences that translate to the same CDR3. The rearrangement joins TRBV6-1 to TRBJ2-4; maybe TRBD1 (5 bases). Germline lookup yields CDR1 MNHNS and CDR2 SASEGT. Trimming pared 5 bases from V and 1 base from J, leaving 15 bases between. The CDR3 contains 16 residues. As DNA, the CDR3 is TGTGCCAGCAGTCCCCCCCCGCCAGGGGCCAAAAACATTCAGTACTTC. It is translated as CASSPPPPGAKNIQYF.

This clone was recorded many times. The CDR3 sequence is CASSISGSTLYEQYF. The CDR3, as DNA: TGTGCCAGCAGCATTAGCGGATCAACCTTATACGAGCAGTACTTC. This chain uses TRBV7-2 with TRBJ2-7; possibly TRBD2 for D (6 bases). Trimming took 5 bases from V and 4 from J, leaving 18 bases between them. The germline V gene encodes CDR1 SGHTA and CDR2 FQGNSA. CDR3 length: 15 amino acids.

This clone is medium-sized in the sample. V and J are TRBV6-1 and TRBJ2-2; 9 bases align to TRBD2. The V and J ends lost 7 bases and 1 base, in that order; junction bases with no gene match: 1. The germline CDR1 and CDR2 sequences are MNHNS and SASEGT. This CDR3 has 14 residues. Here the CDR3 reads CASILAGNTGELFF. The CDR3, as DNA: TGTGCCAGCATACTAGCGGGGAACACCGGGGAGCTGTTTTTT.

This clone showed up just a few times. The rearrangement links TRBV28 to TRBJ1-6, with 7 bases that match TRBD1. V shed 7 bases, J shed 7 bases, and the junction held 4 bases outside the gene matches. The CDR3 is made up of 13 amino acids. Germline values: CDR1 MDHEN, CDR2 SYDVKM. Here the CDR3 DNA reads TGTGCCAGCAATGAACAGGGGAATTCACCCCTCCACTTT. Protein product: CASNEQGNSPLHF.

This clone was counted many times. The chain has TRBV7-9 and TRBJ2-7, with D unresolved. This CDR3 is built from 14 residues. The germline V gene encodes CDR1 SEHNR and CDR2 FQNEAQ (reference sequence). V was shortened by 5 bases and J by 0 bases, with 11 bases between the two germline ends. CDR3 coding DNA: TGTGCCAGCAGCCCCTACCTGGCCTCCTACGAGCAGTACTTC. This encodes CASSPYLASYEQYF.

This clone was counted at least ten times. This chain joins TRBV5-1 and TRBJ2-1; D call uncertain. The ends were cut back, 2 bases at V and 10 bases at J, with 19 bases in the middle. Germline V gene sequence: CDR1 SGHRS, CDR2 YFSETQ. This CDR3 has 15 amino acids. The CDR3 region is CASSFSDPPRWEQFF. The CDR3 region has the DNA TGCGCCAGCAGCTTTTCTGACCCACCCAGATGGGAGCAGTTCTTC.

This clone turned up a few times. The V call is TRBV15, the J call TRBJ2-5, with a tentative D call TRBD2 (6 bases). This CDR3 region has 23 residues. Germline CDR1 and CDR2: LNHNV and YYDKDF (reference sequence). The germline V and J ends were trimmed by 3 bases and 0 bases, with 35 bases remaining between them. CDR3 loop: CATSSTLRVGTLIKRANQETQYF. The CDR3 nucleotides read TGTGCCACCAGCAGTACCCTTAGAGTGGGTACACTTATTAAGCGGGCTAACCAAGAGACCCAGTACTTC.

As to this clone: Just one base apart from a much larger clone, this may be a read error. The rearrangement links TRBV5-8 to TRBJ2-4, with D hard to call. CDR3 size: 14 residues. The germline gives CDR1 SGHTS, CDR2 YDEGEE. Here the CDR3 reads CTSSLLGNINIQYF. In DNA, the CDR3 is TGTACCAGCAGCTTGTTGGGAAATATAAACATTCAGTACTTC.

This clone was detected only a few times. V is TRBV6-2 or TRBV6-3 and J is TRBJ2-1; TRBD2 matches 9 bases. Germline-derived CDR1 and CDR2 are MNHEY and SVGEGT. This CDR3 is built from 17 residues. The trim removed 2 bases at V and 3 bases at J, leaving 8 bases unmatched. Here the CDR3 reads CASSYEAGLASYNEQFF. CDR3 DNA sequence: TGTGCCAGCAGTTACGAAGCTGGACTAGCGAGCTACAATGAGCAGTTCTTC.

This clone was detected a few times. V gene TRBV11-3 combines with J gene TRBJ2-5; TRBD2 aligns across 11 bases. Germline V gene lookup returns CDR1 SGHNT and CDR2 YENEEA. Losses at the gene ends were 5 bases for V and 5 bases for J; bases not matched to a gene: 4. The CDR3 has 14 residues. The CDR3 here is CASSTTSGTETQYF. CDR3 DNA: TGTGCCAGCAGCACGACTAGCGGGACGGAGACCCAGTACTTC.

This clone was observed many times. The rearrangement links TRBV6-2 or TRBV6-3 to TRBJ1-1, with no clear D. This CDR3 contains 12 residues. Per the germline V gene, CDR1 is MNHEY and CDR2 is SVGEGT. V lost 6 bases and J lost 1, with 6 bases in between. The CDR3 loop reads CASRRANTEAFF. Written as DNA, the CDR3 is TGTGCCAGCAGGCGGGCGAACACTGAAGCTTTCTTT.

The rearrangement joins TRBV5-1 to TRBJ2-5; 9 positions match TRBD1. Germline V gene lookup returns CDR1 SGHRS and CDR2 YFSETQ. The CDR3 spans 16 residues. With V trimmed by 4 bases and J by 2 bases, 9 bases remained unmatched. The CDR3 DNA sequence: TGCGCCAGCAGCCTAACGGACAGGGGACGGCAAGAGACCCAGTACTTC. Amino acids: CASSLTDRGRQETQYF.

This clone occurred many times. The rearrangement links TRBV19 to TRBJ2-3; tentatively, D is TRBD1 (6 bases). V dropped 5 bases and J dropped 2 bases, with 17 bases sitting between them. The germline V gene has CDR1 LNHDA and CDR2 SQIVND (reference sequence). The CDR3 has 16 residues. The CDR3 region has the DNA TGTGCCAGTAGTCCGAAGACAGGCCCTTCCACAGATACGCAGTATTTT. This translates into CASSPKTGPSTDTQYF.

The chain uses TRBV12-3 or TRBV12-4 and TRBJ1-5; D is perhaps TRBD1 (5 bases). Trimming removed 5 bases at V and 10 bases at J, with 21 bases between. This CDR3 has 15 amino acids. Written as DNA, the CDR3 is TGTGCCAGCAGTCCCCGGGGCGTGGATTTTCAACCCCAGCATTTT. Protein: CASSPRGVDFQPQHF.

This clone was picked up many times. The CDR3 loop reads CSARGPTYEQYF. The CDR3 DNA follows: TGCAGTGCCAGGGGGCCGACCTACGAGCAGTACTTC. The V gene is TRBV20-1, the J gene TRBJ2-7; TRBD1 matches at 8 bases. This CDR3 spans 12 amino acids. The germline gives CDR1 DFQATT, CDR2 SNEGSKA (reference sequence). Unmatched junction bases numbered 3, after V lost 6 bases and J lost 2 bases.

A few counts support this clone. J is TRBJ2-4 and V is TRBV7-9, with 9 bases fitting TRBD1. The CDR3 loop spans 15 amino acids. V was clipped by 6 bases and J by 4 bases; unmatched bases: 7. Germline CDR1 reads SEHNR; CDR2 reads FQNEAQ (reference sequence). CDR3 region: CASRKAGQGKNIQYF. In DNA form, the CDR3 reads TGTGCCAGCAGAAAGGCGGGACAGGGAAAAAACATTCAGTACTTC. Complete variable domain (other parts from reference TRBV7-9 and TRBJ2-4): DTGVSQNPRHKITKRGQNVTFRCDPISEHNRLYWYRQTLGQGPEFLTYFQNEAQLEKSRLLSDRFSAERPKGSFSTLEIQRTEQGDSAMYLCASRKAGQGKNIQYFGAGTRLSVL.

This clone has ten or more counts. The chain uses TRBV27 and TRBJ2-1; 8 bases are a match to TRBD2. CDR3 length: 16 residues. Trimming cost V 7 bases and J 2 bases; bases outside gene matches: 10. Germline CDR1 is MNHEY and CDR2 is SMNVEV (reference sequence). CDR3 coding DNA: TGTGCCAGCACCACGGTAGGGACTAGTGCCTACAATGAGCAGTTCTTC. Its translation: CASTTVGTSAYNEQFF.